Only one count was recorded for the clone carrying this T cell receptor (beta chain). Germline lookup yields CDR1 SGHTA and CDR2 FQGNSA. There are 15 residues in the CDR3. Trimming cost V 4 bases and J 1 base, with 10 bases left between them. The data were taken from a study of technical replicates of blood from a handful of donors. Method: immunoSEQ multiplex PCR; TCRdb's copy keeps in-frame clones and lacks some. Here the sample spans about 63,000 clones, approximately 86% being singletons. The rearrangement links TRBV7-2 to TRBJ2-2; maybe TRBD2 (6 bases). Sequencing was performed on PBMCs. The origin of this receptor is a human donor in good health. Some clones in this sample may be carry-over from other donors' samples. CDR3 region: CASSSSGGNTGELFF. The CDR3, as DNA: TGTGCCAGCAGCTCCTCCGGGGGGAACACCGGGGAGCTGTTTTTT.